One sample yielded the 8 T cell receptor beta chains listed below, sequenced in a study of human T cells and chemical hapten exposure. TCRdb fed the RACE reads into MiXCR, producing one record per CDR3 protein. The sample includes 110,000 to 150,000 distinct CDR3 sequences, over 9.5% seen only once; the top ten take more than 1.1%. Time point indicated: patch test 2, 6 weeks after DPC sensitization. Stated treatment: therapeutic diphenylcyclopropenone sensitization with weekly scalp DPC. This sample comprised whole blood, obtained in connection with sensitization to the hapten diphenylcyclopropenone (DPC). The receptors were gathered from a woman in her forties or fifties with alopecia areata. Some clones in this sample may be carry-over from other donors' samples.

This clonotype was observed many times. This chain links TRBV11-1 with TRBJ1-5, with TRBD1 matching 9 bases. CDR1 and CDR2 from the germline V gene are SGHAT and FQDESV (reference sequence). The V gene end was trimmed by 5 bases and the J gene end by 9 bases; junction bases not matched to a gene: 8. The CDR3 runs to 14 residues. The DNA of the CDR3 is TGTGCCAGCAGCATCCGGGACAGGGTAGGGCCCCAGCATTTT. Translating gives CASSIRDRVGPQHF.

The rearrangement joins TRBV3-1 to TRBJ1-2; D may be TRBD1 (6 bases). Germline V gene data show CDR1 as LGHDT and CDR2 as YNNKEL (reference sequence). The length of the CDR3 is 16 residues. V was shortened by 3 bases and J by 8 bases, with 22 bases between the two germline ends. CDR3 sequence (DNA): TGTGCCAGCAGCCACTCCGGGACATCGATCCGAGGGGGCTACACCTTC. This codes for CASSHSGTSIRGGYTF.

This chain links TRBV29-1 with TRBJ2-2; 14 bases line up with TRBD2. The CDR3 loop spans 17 amino acids. The trim removed 6 bases at V and 2 bases at J, leaving 8 bases unmatched. Looked up from germline, CDR1 is SQVTM and CDR2 is ANQGSEA. The CDR3 bases are TGCAGCGTCTCACGACTAGCGGGAGGGGGCAACACCGGGGAGCTGTTTTTT. Protein: CSVSRLAGGGNTGELFF.

This clonotype has a handful of counts. V gene TRBV7-3 combines with J gene TRBJ2-3; TRBD2 might be the D (6 bases). CDR1 SGHTA and CDR2 FQGTGA come from the germline V gene. The V end was cut by 0 bases, the J end by 6 bases, with 16 bases between. The length of the CDR3 is 16 residues. CDR3 DNA sequence: TGTGCCAGCAGCTTAACCGGGACGGGAGTTACCGATACGCAGTATTTT. Its translation is CASSLTGTGVTDTQYF.

This clonotype was recorded at least ten times. The chain combines TRBV6-5 with TRBJ2-7; perhaps TRBD2 as D (5 bases). CDR1 and CDR2 from the germline V gene are MNHEY and SVGAGI. V shed 4 bases and J shed 0 bases, with 10 bases lying between them. The CDR3 runs to 14 residues. Here the CDR3 reads CASSLGLNSYEQYF. The DNA for the CDR3 is TGTGCCAGCAGTTTAGGACTGAACTCCTACGAGCAGTACTTC.

J is TRBJ2-7 and V is TRBV20-1; TRBD1 is a possible D gene (5 bases). The CDR3 covers 12 residues. V was pared by 1 base and J by 6 bases, with 10 bases between. Germline-derived CDR1 and CDR2 are DFQATT and SNEGSKA (reference sequence). The CDR3 DNA follows: TGCAGTGCTAGAGGTGACAGAGGCGAGCAGTACTTC. It specifies CSARGDRGEQYF.

The V call is TRBV5-1, the J call TRBJ1-4, with no clear D. The CDR3 sequence is 12 residues long. Trimming left V 4 bases short and J 7 bases short, with 8 bases between. Looked up from germline, CDR1 is SGHRS and CDR2 is YFSETQ. The CDR3 coding sequence is TGCGCCAGCAGCGATCAAACTGAAAAACTGTTTTTT. Translated, it gives CASSDQTEKLFF.

This chain uses TRBV11-2 with TRBJ2-1, with 11 positions matching TRBD2. From germline, CDR1 is SGHAT and CDR2 FQNNGV. CDR3 length equals 16 residues. After removal of 5 bases from V and 2 bases from J, the junction contained 5 bases not matched to a gene. In DNA form, the CDR3 reads TGTGCCAGCAGCCAACGACTAGCGGGACCCTACAATGAGCAGTTCTTC. Translation gives CASSQRLAGPYNEQFF.